The rows below give T cell receptor beta chains drawn from one sample of a study of T-cell reconstitution after alpha-beta-depleted transplantation in children. TCRdb re-called the PCR reads through MiXCR, storing one row per CDR3 protein. Of 250,000 to 400,000 distinct CDR3 sequences in the sample, around 25% are singletons; the top ten hold 11%. Source: PBMCs, mostly from graft donor cells, taken 180 days after TCRalphabeta/CD19-depleted stem cell transplant. The receptors derive from a male patient under 18 who had a stem cell transplant for acute lymphoblastic leukemia, so the T cells may come from the graft donor. Both conserved end residues are part of each CDR3. The order of the fields is V gene, clone size, D gene, J gene, CDR3 DNA, CDR3 protein. The D gene is left open where the match is weak. Clone size is not always given. Where it is, it says once, few, many or a class for expanded clones.

>TRBV10-3|few|.|TRBJ1-1
TGTGCCATCAGTTCACGGTCGGGCGGGGGCGGTACTGAAGCTTTCTTT
CAISSRSGGGGTEAFF
>TRBV12-3/TRBV12-4|.|.|TRBJ2-4
TGTGCCAGCAGTTCCAGGGATTTTGACAAAAACATTCAGTACTTC
CASSSRDFDKNIQYF
>TRBV3-1|.|.|TRBJ1-2
TGTGCCAGCAGCCCCAACCATGAGGCCTATGACTACACCTTC
CASSPNHEAYDYTF
>TRBV5-1|few|.|TRBJ2-3
TGCGCCAGCAGCGGAGGGACTGCCACAGATACGCAGTATTTT
CASSGGTATDTQYF
>TRBV12-3/TRBV12-4|.|.|TRBJ2-3
TGTGCCAGCAGTTTACTAGCAAGTAGCACAGATACGCAGTATTTT
CASSLLASSTDTQYF
>TRBV7-9|few|TRBD1|TRBJ1-4
TGTGCCAGCAGCTTACGGGACAGGGTTAATGAAAAACTGTTTTTT
CASSLRDRVNEKLFF
>TRBV6-2/TRBV6-3|.|TRBD1|TRBJ2-5
TGTGCCAGCAGTACAAACAGGGGGCCCCAAGAGACCCAGTACTTC
CASSTNRGPQETQYF
>TRBV3-1|.|.|TRBJ2-2
TGTGCCAGCAGCCAAGGAGGGGGGACGACCACCGGGGAGCTGTTTTTT
CASSQGGGTTTGELFF
>TRBV7-9|.|.|TRBJ2-5
TGTGCCAGCAGTCCCAGGGTGTTGGGAGAGACCCAGTACTTC
CASSPRVLGETQYF
>TRBV7-3|many|.|TRBJ2-7
TGTGCCAGCAGCTTAAATGGTGCTCTGGGCTACGAGCAGTACTTC
CASSLNGALGYEQYF
>TRBV4-2|few|TRBD2|TRBJ2-3
TGTGCCAGCAGCAAACTACGCGGGAGGCTAAGTACAAGACCTCCTTTAAGCACAGATACGCAGTATTTT
CASSKLRGRLSTRPPLSTDTQYF
>TRBV12-3/TRBV12-4|many|TRBD1|TRBJ2-7
TGTGCCAGCAGTTTGGGGACAGGGGGCCCCTACGAGCAGTACTTC
CASSLGTGGPYEQYF
>TRBV3-1|few|TRBD1|TRBJ2-3
TGTGCCAGCAGCCATTTACAGGGGGCCTTCACAGATACGCAGTATTTT
CASSHLQGAFTDTQYF
>TRBV20-1|few|.|TRBJ1-2
TGCAGTGCTACAGGGGACCGTGGCTACACCTTC
CSATGDRGYTF
>TRBV12-3/TRBV12-4|.|.|TRBJ2-5
TGTGCCAGCAGTTTTGAGGTGTACCAAGAGACCCAGTACTTC
CASSFEVYQETQYF
>TRBV25-1|many|.|TRBJ1-3
TGTGCCAGCAGTGACGGGAGCGGAGGCAGAAACACCATATATTTT
CASSDGSGGRNTIYF
>TRBV29-1|few|.|TRBJ2-1
TGCAGCGTGGGGGTAGGGCAGTTCTTC
CSVGVGQFF
>TRBV7-3|few|.|TRBJ2-3
TGTGCCAGCAGCTTAACAAGAGCCCCGCTCACAGATACGCAGTATTTT
CASSLTRAPLTDTQYF
>TRBV6-5|.|.|TRBJ1-1
TGTGCCAGCAGTTACTCGACGGGCAGGGAAGCTGAAGCTTTCTTT
CASSYSTGREAEAFF
>TRBV30|few|.|TRBJ2-5
TGTGGCATCTTGTTGATCCAGGGACGGCAAGAGACCCAGTACTTC
CGILLIQGRQETQYF
>TRBV20-1|.|TRBD2|TRBJ2-5
TGCAGTGCTTGTGGACTAGCGGGACTAGAGACCCAGTACTTC
CSACGLAGLETQYF
>TRBV6-1|.|TRBD1|TRBJ2-1
TGTGCCAGCAGCTATTCCGGGACAGAGTTCTTC
CASSYSGTEFF
>TRBV7-2|few|.|TRBJ1-1
TGTGCCAGCAGCCTCCAGAAACGCACTGAAGCTTTCTTT
CASSLQKRTEAFF
>TRBV29-1|.|TRBD2|TRBJ2-2
TGCAGCGCCCGAGGACTAGCGGGAGGGCCGGTGACCGGGGAGCTGTTTTTT
CSARGLAGGPVTGELFF
>TRBV18|few|.|TRBJ2-1
TGTGCCAGCTCACCACCGGCTAGGTACGAGCAGTTCTTC
CASSPPARYEQFF
>TRBV5-1|.|TRBD2|TRBJ2-3
TGCGCCAGCGGCGCTAGCGGGAACCCCACAGATACGCAGTATTTT
CASGASGNPTDTQYF
>TRBV4-1|.|.|TRBJ2-3
TGCGCCAGCAGCCAAGCGGAAGCGAAGACGCAGTATTTT
CASSQAEAKTQYF
>TRBV6-2/TRBV6-3|few|TRBD2|TRBJ2-1
TGTGCCAGCAGTTACTCGGTGAGGAGCGGGAGCTTAAATGAGCAGTTCTTC
CASSYSVRSGSLNEQFF
>TRBV12-3/TRBV12-4|few|.|TRBJ1-5
TGTGCCAGCAGGGCAGGGCCACCAGGAATGAATAGCAATCAGCCCCAGCATTTT
CASRAGPPGMNSNQPQHF
>TRBV4-1|.|TRBD2|TRBJ2-2
TGCGCCAGCACCCACCTGCGGGAGGGTCTCCCTAACACCGGGGAGCTGTTTTTT
CASTHLREGLPNTGELFF
>TRBV7-9|.|TRBD1|TRBJ1-1
TGTGCCAGCAGCTATGCGGACAGGGGGAACACTGAAGCTTTCTTT
CASSYADRGNTEAFF
>TRBV29-1|.|.|TRBJ2-1
TGCAGCGTTGAAGATTGGGATTGGACTTACAACGACAATGAGCAGTTCTTC
CSVEDWDWTYNDNEQFF
>TRBV12-5|.|TRBD1|TRBJ1-1
TGTGCTAGTGGAGACAGGGGCGCTGAAGCTTTCTTT
CASGDRGAEAFF
>TRBV5-6|.|TRBD2|TRBJ2-7
TGTGCCAGCAGCCTCGGGCGGGAGACCTACGAGCAGTACTTC
CASSLGRETYEQYF
>TRBV20-1|few|.|TRBJ1-5
TGCAGTGCCCCGGCAGGGAACTACTATAGCAATCAGCCCCAGCATTTT
CSAPAGNYYSNQPQHF
>TRBV11-1|.|TRBD2|TRBJ2-1
TGTGCCAGCAGCTTCCTACTTAGCGGGATTGGGGCTAGGAATGAGCAGTTCTTC
CASSFLLSGIGARNEQFF
>TRBV20-1|few|TRBD1|TRBJ1-2
TGCAGTGCTAGTGGCTGGACAGGGGGAAACTATGGCTACACCTTC
CSASGWTGGNYGYTF
>TRBV5-1|.|.|TRBJ2-7
TGCGCCAGCAGCTTGGAGGCCCTTGGGGACTACGAGCAGTACTTC
CASSLEALGDYEQYF
>TRBV29-1|many|.|TRBJ2-1
TGCAGCGTTGTTGACCCCTCTACCGGCTCCTACAATGAGCAGTTCTTC
CSVVDPSTGSYNEQFF
>TRBV13|.|TRBD2|TRBJ2-1
TGTGCCAGCGCCCCTTGGTCCAGCGGGGAAAATAGCTCCTACAATGAGCAGTTCTTC
CASAPWSSGENSSYNEQFF
>TRBV5-1|.|.|TRBJ2-1
TGCGCCAGCAGCGTACTAGCCCTTCCTAATGAGCAGTTCTTC
CASSVLALPNEQFF
>TRBV12-3/TRBV12-4|.|.|TRBJ1-4
TGTGCCAGCAGTCCTCTGGATGGTAATGAAAAACTGTTTTTT
CASSPLDGNEKLFF